One and the same sample provided the 27 T cell receptor beta chains below, sequenced in a study of memory CD4+ T cells and cytomegalovirus serostatus. Some clones are missing from TCRdb's copy, which holds only in-frame ones; the method was immunoSEQ multiplex PCR. Of some 52,000 clones listed, 78% are singletons. The sort gate was single viable CD3+CD4+CD8-CD45RO+ cells for memory CD4+ T cells. Sequencing input: memory CD4+ T cells from blood. The receptors come from an adult in good health and CMV-seronegative.

The chain carries TRBV5-1 and TRBJ1-2; the D gene is possibly TRBD1 (6 bases). The ends were cut back, 0 bases at V and 6 bases at J, with 9 bases in the middle. The CDR3 covers 13 residues. From germline, CDR1 is SGHRS and CDR2 YFSETQ. DNA for the CDR3: TGCGCCAGCAGCTTGGCTACAGGGAATGGCTACACCTTC. Translated, it gives CASSLATGNGYTF.

The rearrangement links TRBV7-2 to TRBJ1-4; D might be TRBD1 (5 bases). V lost 5 bases and J 4 bases, leaving 14 bases between the germline ends. Germline V gene sequence: CDR1 SGHTA, CDR2 FQGNSA. This CDR3 contains 15 residues. CDR3 amino acids: CASSRTKGRNEKLFF. The DNA of the CDR3 is TGTGCCAGCAGCCGGACAAAGGGCCGTAATGAAAAACTGTTTTTT. The variable domain in full, completed from reference TRBV7-2 and TRBJ1-4, reads GAGVSQSPSNKVTEKGKDVELRCDPISGHTALYWYRQSLGQGLEFLIYFQGNSAPDKSGLPSDRFSAERTGGSVSTLTIQRTQQEDSAVYLCASSRTKGRNEKLFFGSGTQLSVL.

The chain combines TRBV5-3 with TRBJ1-1; TRBD1 matches 9 bases. TRBV5-3 is sorted into the ORF group, with uncertain function. The CDR3 totals 15 residues. The V segment lost 0 bases and the J segment 1 base; nucleotides outside the gene matches: 1. Here the CDR3 DNA reads TGTGCCAGAAGCTTGGTGGGACAGGGGAACACTGAAGCTTTCTTT. Translating it yields CARSLVGQGNTEAFF.

The CDR3 nucleotides read TGTGCCAGCAGCCAAGCCAGGGGGCTTACTGAAGCTTTCTTT. Protein sequence: CASSQARGLTEAFF. The V and J genes are TRBV14 and TRBJ1-1; TRBD1 agrees at 8 bases. From germline, CDR1 is SGHDN and CDR2 FVKESK. The CDR3 has 14 residues. V was clipped by 1 base and J by 5 bases; unmatched bases: 3.

The V call is TRBV28, the J call TRBJ1-1; D gene unclear. Deletions cut 4 bases from V and 1 base from J, with 13 bases between. Germline CDR1 and CDR2: MDHEN and SYDVKM. This CDR3 contains 15 residues. Written as DNA, the CDR3 is TGTGCCAGCAGTTGGCTTAAGTCTTCGAACACTGAAGCTTTCTTT. Protein: CASSWLKSSNTEAFF.

The V and J genes are TRBV11-3 and TRBJ1-3; D is unresolved. V dropped 1 base and J dropped 0 bases, with 10 bases sitting between them. CDR1 and CDR2 (germline): SGHNT, YENEEA. This CDR3 is 16 amino acids long. CDR3 in DNA: TGTGCCAGCAGCTTAGGGGCCATCGACTCTGGAAACACCATATATTTT. It yields the protein CASSLGAIDSGNTIYF.

The rearrangement links TRBV5-1 to TRBJ1-6, with D hard to call. The CDR3 contains 13 residues. CDR1 SGHRS and CDR2 YFSETQ come from the germline V gene. V was clipped by 4 bases and J by 8 bases, with 10 bases between them. The CDR3 DNA reads as TGCGCCAGCAGCCTCCTCTCGGATTCACCCCTCCACTTT. It yields the protein CASSLLSDSPLHF.

The V call is TRBV7-9, the J call TRBJ2-1; D is ambiguous. There are 15 residues in the CDR3. The germline CDR1 and CDR2 sequences are SEHNR and FQNEAQ (reference sequence). The V gene lost 2 bases and the J gene lost 5 bases, with 13 bases spanning the gap. The CDR3 loop reads CASSLKAYGDNEQFF. The CDR3 DNA is TGTGCCAGCAGCTTAAAAGCCTATGGGGACAATGAGCAGTTCTTC.

The chain employs TRBV10-3 and TRBJ2-7; a weak D match, TRBD2 (5 bases). The germline V and J ends were trimmed by 0 bases and 1 base, with 10 bases remaining between them. Germline V gene data show CDR1 as ENHRY and CDR2 as SYGVKD. This CDR3 region has 15 residues. CDR3 protein: CAISESGLSSYEQYF. As DNA, the CDR3 is TGTGCCATCAGTGAGTCTGGACTCTCATCCTACGAGCAGTACTTC.

The chain links TRBV25-1 to TRBJ1-2, with D perhaps matching TRBD1 (6 bases). Trimming left V 0 bases short and J 8 bases short, with 22 bases between. The CDR3 consists of 17 residues. The germline gives CDR1 MGHDK, CDR2 SYGVNS. This chain's CDR3 is CASSEYKGETGSFGYTF. The CDR3 DNA sequence: TGTGCCAGCAGTGAATATAAGGGGGAGACAGGAAGCTTCGGCTACACCTTC.

This chain uses TRBV7-2 with TRBJ1-6; D perhaps matches TRBD1 (6 bases). Germline V lookup: CDR1 SGHTA, CDR2 FQGNSA. This CDR3 spans 15 amino acids. V lost 10 bases and J lost 8, with 21 bases in between. CDR3 sequence reads: CATAPPGERDSPLHF. In nucleotides, the CDR3 is TGTGCCACCGCTCCCCCAGGGGAGAGGGATTCACCCCTCCACTTT.

There are a few counts of this clone. The V call is TRBV19, the J call TRBJ1-6, with TRBD1 matching over 7 bases. V lost 4 bases and J lost 7; bases outside the gene matches: 7. Per the germline V gene, CDR1 is LNHDA and CDR2 is SQIVND (reference sequence). CDR3 size: 15 residues. The CDR3 nucleotides are TGTGCCAGTAGTACTCACAGGGGAGGCAATTCACCCCTCCACTTT. It specifies CASSTHRGGNSPLHF.

The chain couples TRBV2 to TRBJ2-7; the D gene is possibly TRBD1 (5 bases). Trimming stripped 7 bases from V and 5 bases from J, with 15 bases between. The V gene's germline CDR1 is SNHLY and CDR2 FYNNEI. The CDR3 is 13 amino acids. CDR3 amino acids: CASNEIRDNEQYF. In DNA form, the CDR3 reads TGTGCCAGCAACGAAATCAGGGATAACGAGCAGTACTTC. Full variable domain (rest looked up from reference TRBV2 and TRBJ2-7): EPEVTQTPSHQVTQMGQEVILRCVPISNHLYFYWYRQILGQKVEFLVSFYNNEISEKSEIFDDQFSVERPDGSNFTLKIRSTKLEDSAMYFCASNEIRDNEQYFGPGTRLTVT.

V is TRBV7-9 and J is TRBJ1-6; maybe TRBD1 (5 bases). Germline assignment: CDR1 SEHNR and CDR2 FQNEAQ (reference sequence). The CDR3 extends over 13 amino acids. The ends were cut back, 5 bases at V and 9 bases at J, with 11 bases in the middle. The CDR3 coding sequence is TGTGCCAGCAGCCCCCGGGACCTTTCACCCCTCCACTTT. This sequence encodes CASSPRDLSPLHF.

V gene TRBV27 combines with J gene TRBJ1-5, with D possibly matching TRBD1 (6 bases). The CDR3 sequence is 19 residues long. Deletions cut 3 bases from V and 1 base from J, with 22 bases between. Germline CDR1 is MNHEY and CDR2 is SMNVEV (reference sequence). As DNA, the CDR3 is TGTGCCAGCAGTTTCCGACGCTCCGGGACAACTTTGAGCAATCAGCCCCAGCATTTT. Protein product: CASSFRRSGTTLSNQPQHF.

The CDR3 DNA sequence: TGCGCCAGCAGCCAAGGAGCCCAATGGGACGAGCAGTACTTC. It is translated as CASSQGAQWDEQYF. This rearrangement joins TRBV4-1 to TRBJ2-5; the D is unclear. The DNA end is a closer match to TRBJ2-7, so the J assignment may be wrong. The CDR3 has 14 residues. Germline-derived CDR1 and CDR2 are MGHRA and YSYEKL.

The chain has TRBV4-3 and TRBJ2-3; TRBD2 is a possible D gene (6 bases). V was pared by 1 base and J by 7 bases, with 9 bases between. CDR1 and CDR2 from the germline V gene are LGHNA and YSLEER. This CDR3 is built from 13 residues. The CDR3 DNA is TGCGCCAGCAGCCAAGGGGGACTTAATACGCAGTATTTT. Translated, it gives CASSQGGLNTQYF.

V and J are TRBV4-3 and TRBJ1-2; D is ambiguous. CDR1 and CDR2 (germline): LGHNA, YSLEER. Trimming shortened V by 4 bases and J by 8 bases, and 11 bases separated the two germline ends. CDR3 length: 12 residues. In nucleotides, the CDR3 is TGCGCCAGCAGCCCAGGCTCCGGCGGCTACACCTTC. This translates into CASSPGSGGYTF.

V is TRBV15 and J is TRBJ1-1, with a possible D match to TRBD1 (6 bases). The V and J ends lost 1 base and 0 bases respectively, with 6 bases between them. Germline V lookup: CDR1 LNHNV, CDR2 YYDKDF (reference sequence). The length of the CDR3 is 14 residues. The CDR3 spells CATSRGQVNTEAFF. The CDR3 nucleotides are TGTGCCACCAGCAGAGGACAGGTGAACACTGAAGCTTTCTTT.

The chain carries TRBV11-2 and TRBJ2-7; TRBD1 matches at 11 bases. CDR3 length equals 18 residues. Germline V gene lookup returns CDR1 SGHAT and CDR2 FQNNGV. V lost 0 bases and J lost 5; bases outside the gene matches: 12. The CDR3 region has the DNA TGTGCCAGCAGCTTAGATGAAGGGACAGGGGGAATGGAGGACGAGCAGTACTTC. Encoded protein: CASSLDEGTGGMEDEQYF.

CDR3 region: CSVAGGASSTDTQYF. The CDR3 bases are TGCAGCGTCGCGGGAGGGGCCTCTAGCACAGATACGCAGTATTTT. The J gene is TRBJ2-3, the V gene TRBV29-1; TRBD2 matches 9 bases. Trimming took 6 bases from V and 0 from J; bases not matched to a gene: 7. Germline V CDR1 and CDR2: SQVTM, ANQGSEA. There are 15 residues in the CDR3.

A single count supports this clone. The V gene is TRBV28, the J gene TRBJ1-2; D perhaps matches TRBD1 (6 bases). The CDR3 extends over 15 amino acids. V shed 5 bases and J shed 6 bases, with 19 bases lying between them. Germline assignment: CDR1 MDHEN and CDR2 SYDVKM. CDR3 in amino acids: CASSTLLMGGDGYTF. CDR3 bases: TGTGCCAGCAGTACCCTTCTTATGGGGGGCGATGGCTACACCTTC.

The chain couples TRBV5-4 to TRBJ1-2, with D unclear. V was clipped by 0 bases and J by 4 bases, with 4 bases between them. Per germline, CDR1 SGHNT and CDR2 YYREEE (reference sequence). This CDR3 has 12 amino acids. The CDR3 sequence is CASSLDTYGYTF. CDR3 sequence (DNA): TGTGCCAGCAGCTTGGACACCTATGGCTACACCTTC.

The chain combines TRBV9 with TRBJ1-1; D ambiguous. The CDR3 sequence is 14 residues long. CDR1 and CDR2 (germline): SGDLS, YYNGEE. With 4 bases removed from V and 1 base from J, the gap between germline ends came to 11 bases. The CDR3 region is CASSPLAANTEAFF. The CDR3 DNA reads as TGTGCCAGCAGCCCTCTCGCGGCGAACACTGAAGCTTTCTTT.

This clone occurred a few times. The V call is TRBV7-9, the J call TRBJ1-5; 8 bases are a match to TRBD1. The CDR3 covers 15 residues. Germline trimming cut 6 bases from V and 1 base from J; bases unmatched to any gene: 5. Per the germline V gene, CDR1 is SEHNR and CDR2 is FQNEAQ (reference sequence). CDR3 DNA sequence: TGTGCCAGCAGTAAGGACAGGGTAAGCAATCAGCCCCAGCATTTT. This gives the protein CASSKDRVSNQPQHF. The full variable domain, its missing parts supplied by reference TRBV7-9 and TRBJ1-5, is DTGVSQNPRHKITKRGQNVTFRCDPISEHNRLYWYRQTLGQGPEFLTYFQNEAQLEKSRLLSDRFSAERPKGSFSTLEIQRTEQGDSAMYLCASSKDRVSNQPQHFGDGTRLSIL.

The genes are TRBV28 and TRBJ1-2; D is unclear. CDR3 length: 11 residues. From germline, CDR1 is MDHEN and CDR2 SYDVKM. V lost 6 bases and J 6 bases, leaving 8 bases between the germline ends. The CDR3 here is CASRRGNGYTF. As DNA, the CDR3 is TGTGCCAGCAGGAGAGGAAATGGCTACACCTTC.

The genes are TRBV6-1 and TRBJ2-7; D possibly corresponds to TRBD2 (5 bases). Germline V gene data show CDR1 as MNHNS and CDR2 as SASEGT. CDR3 length: 15 residues. With 5 bases removed from V and 3 bases from J, the gap between germline ends came to 17 bases. The CDR3, as DNA: TGTGCCAGCAGTCTACAAGAGGGTGGCAACTACGAGCAGTACTTC. Translation gives CASSLQEGGNYEQYF.